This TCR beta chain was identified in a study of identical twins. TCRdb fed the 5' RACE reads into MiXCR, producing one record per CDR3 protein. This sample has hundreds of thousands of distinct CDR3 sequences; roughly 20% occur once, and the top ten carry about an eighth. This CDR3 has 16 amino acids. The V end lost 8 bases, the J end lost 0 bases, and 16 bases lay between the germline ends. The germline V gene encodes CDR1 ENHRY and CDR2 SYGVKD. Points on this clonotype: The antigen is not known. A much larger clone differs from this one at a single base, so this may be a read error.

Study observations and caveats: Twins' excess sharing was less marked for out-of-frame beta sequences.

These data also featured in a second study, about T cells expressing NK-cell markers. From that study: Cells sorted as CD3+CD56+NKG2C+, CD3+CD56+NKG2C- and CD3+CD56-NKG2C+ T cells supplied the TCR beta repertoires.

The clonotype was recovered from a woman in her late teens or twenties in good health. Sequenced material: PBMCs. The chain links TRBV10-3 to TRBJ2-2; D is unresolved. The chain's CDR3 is CAISPVGVTNTGELFF. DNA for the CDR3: TGTGCCATCTCTCCAGTAGGAGTTACGAACACCGGGGAGCTGTTTTTT.